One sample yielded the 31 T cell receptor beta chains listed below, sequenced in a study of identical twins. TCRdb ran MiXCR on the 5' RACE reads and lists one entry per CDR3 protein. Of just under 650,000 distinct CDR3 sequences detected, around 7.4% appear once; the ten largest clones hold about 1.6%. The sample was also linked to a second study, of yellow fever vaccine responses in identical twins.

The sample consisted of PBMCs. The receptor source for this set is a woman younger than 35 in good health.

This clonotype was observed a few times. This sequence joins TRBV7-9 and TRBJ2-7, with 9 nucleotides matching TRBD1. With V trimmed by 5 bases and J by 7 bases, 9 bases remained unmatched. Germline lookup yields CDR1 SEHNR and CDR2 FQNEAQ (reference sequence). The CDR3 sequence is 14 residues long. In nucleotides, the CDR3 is TGTGCCAGCAGCCCGATCGGGACAGGGACAGAGCAGTACTTC. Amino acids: CASSPIGTGTEQYF.

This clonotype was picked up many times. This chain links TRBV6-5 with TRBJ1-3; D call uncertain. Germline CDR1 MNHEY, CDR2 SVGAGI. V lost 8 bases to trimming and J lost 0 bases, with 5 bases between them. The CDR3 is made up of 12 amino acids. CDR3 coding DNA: TGTGCCAGCGGTGACTCTGGAAACACCATATATTTT. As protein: CASGDSGNTIYF.

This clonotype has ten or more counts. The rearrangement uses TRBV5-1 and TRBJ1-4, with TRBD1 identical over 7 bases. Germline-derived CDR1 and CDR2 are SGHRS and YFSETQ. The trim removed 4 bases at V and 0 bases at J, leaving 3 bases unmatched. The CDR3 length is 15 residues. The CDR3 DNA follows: TGCGCCAGCAGCGGGGGACAGACAACTAATGAAAAACTGTTTTTT. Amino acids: CASSGGQTTNEKLFF.

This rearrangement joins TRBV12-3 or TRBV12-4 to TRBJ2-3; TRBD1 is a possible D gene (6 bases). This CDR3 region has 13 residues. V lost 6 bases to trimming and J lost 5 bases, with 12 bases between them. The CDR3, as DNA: TGTGCCAGCAGCCCGCAAGGGGGAGATACGCAGTATTTT. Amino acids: CASSPQGGDTQYF.

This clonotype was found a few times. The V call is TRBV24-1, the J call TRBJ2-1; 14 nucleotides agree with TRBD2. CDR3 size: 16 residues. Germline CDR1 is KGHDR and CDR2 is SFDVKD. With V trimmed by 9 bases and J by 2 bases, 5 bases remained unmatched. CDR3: CATGTSGSSTYNEQFF. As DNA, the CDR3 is TGTGCCACCGGGACTAGCGGGAGTTCGACCTACAATGAGCAGTTCTTC.

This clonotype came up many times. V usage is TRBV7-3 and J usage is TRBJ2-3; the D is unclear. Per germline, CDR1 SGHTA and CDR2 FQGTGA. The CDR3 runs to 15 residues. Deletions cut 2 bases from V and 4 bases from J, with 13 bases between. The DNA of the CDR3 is TGTGCCAGCAGCTTAGGGTTTGGCGCTTCAGATACGCAGTATTTT. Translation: CASSLGFGASDTQYF. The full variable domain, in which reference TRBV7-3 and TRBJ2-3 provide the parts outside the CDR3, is GAGVSQTPSNKVTEKGKYVELRCDPISGHTALYWYRQSLGQGPEFLIYFQGTGAADDSGLPNDRFFAVRPEGSVSTLKIQRTERGDSAVYLCASSLGFGASDTQYFGPGTRLTVL.

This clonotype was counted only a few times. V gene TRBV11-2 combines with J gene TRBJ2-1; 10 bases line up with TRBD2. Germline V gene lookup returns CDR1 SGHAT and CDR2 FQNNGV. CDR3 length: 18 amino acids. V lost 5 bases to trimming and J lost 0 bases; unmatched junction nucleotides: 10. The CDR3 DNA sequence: TGTGCCAGCAGCCCCCTCGGAGCTAGCGGGAGCTCCTACAATGAGCAGTTCTTC. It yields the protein CASSPLGASGSSYNEQFF. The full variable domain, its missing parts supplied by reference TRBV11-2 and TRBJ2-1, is EAGVAQSPRYKIIEKRQSVAFWCNPISGHATLYWYQQILGQGPKLLIQFQNNGVVDDSQLPKDRFSAERLKGVDSTLKIQPAKLEDSAVYLCASSPLGASGSSYNEQFFGPGTRLTVL.

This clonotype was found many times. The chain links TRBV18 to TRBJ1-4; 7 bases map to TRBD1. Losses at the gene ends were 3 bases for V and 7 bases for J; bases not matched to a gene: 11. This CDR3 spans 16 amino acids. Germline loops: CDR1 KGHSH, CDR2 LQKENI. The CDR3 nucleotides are TGTGCCAGCTCACCGAAAACCAGGGGGTCTGGTGAAAAACTGTTTTTT. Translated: CASSPKTRGSGEKLFF.

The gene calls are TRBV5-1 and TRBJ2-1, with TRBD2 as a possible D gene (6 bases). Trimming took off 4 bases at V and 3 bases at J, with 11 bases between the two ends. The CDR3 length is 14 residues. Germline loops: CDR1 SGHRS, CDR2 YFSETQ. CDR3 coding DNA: TGCGCCAGCAGCCCTTACGGGGGCTACAATGAGCAGTTCTTC. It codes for CASSPYGGYNEQFF.

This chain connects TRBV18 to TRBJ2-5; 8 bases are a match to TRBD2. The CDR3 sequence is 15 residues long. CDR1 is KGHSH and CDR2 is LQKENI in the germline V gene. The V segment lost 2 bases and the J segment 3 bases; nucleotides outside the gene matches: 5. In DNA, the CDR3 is TGTGCCAGCTCACCATTTACTAGCGGAAAAGAGACCCAGTACTTC. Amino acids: CASSPFTSGKETQYF. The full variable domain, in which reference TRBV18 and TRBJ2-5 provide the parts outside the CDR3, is NAGVMQNPRHLVRRRGQEARLRCSPMKGHSHVYWYRQLPEEGLKFMVYLQKENIIDESGMPKERFSAEFPKEGPSILRIQQVVRGDSAAYFCASSPFTSGKETQYFGPGTRLLVL.

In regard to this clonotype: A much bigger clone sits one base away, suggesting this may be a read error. This chain's CDR3 is CASSPQLAGWVEQSLF. DNA for the CDR3: TGTGCCAGCAGCCCCCAGCTAGCGGGATGGGTCGAGCAGTCGCTCTTC. V gene TRBV5-5 combines with J gene TRBJ2-1, with 9 positions matching TRBD2. The germline V gene encodes CDR1 SGHKS and CDR2 YYEKEE (reference sequence). CDR3 size: 16 residues.

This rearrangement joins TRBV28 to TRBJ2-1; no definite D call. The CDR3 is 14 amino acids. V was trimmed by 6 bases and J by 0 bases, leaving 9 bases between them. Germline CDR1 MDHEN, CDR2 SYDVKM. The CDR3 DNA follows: TGTGCCAGCAGGACACGAAGCTCCTACAATGAGCAGTTCTTC. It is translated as CASRTRSSYNEQFF. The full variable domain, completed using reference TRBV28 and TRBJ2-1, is DVKVTQSSRYLVKRTGEKVFLECVQDMDHENMFWYRQDPGLGLRLIYFSYDVKMKEKGDIPEGYSVSREKKERFSLILESASTNQTSMYLCASRTRSSYNEQFFGPGTRLTVL.

CDR3 in DNA: TGTGCCAGCAGCCCGGACAGGCCCCCCTACGAGCAGTACTTC. Translating gives CASSPDRPPYEQYF. The chain combines TRBV5-6 with TRBJ2-7, with 7 bases lining up with TRBD1. The V and J ends lost 4 bases and 2 bases, in that order; junction bases with no gene match: 6. Germline values: CDR1 SGHDT, CDR2 YYEEEE. The CDR3 sequence is 14 residues long.

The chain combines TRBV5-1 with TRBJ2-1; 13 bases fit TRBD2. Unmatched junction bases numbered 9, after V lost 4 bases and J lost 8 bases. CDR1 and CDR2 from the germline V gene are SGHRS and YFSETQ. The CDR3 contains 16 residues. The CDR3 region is CASSLPLAGGPDEQFF. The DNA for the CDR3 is TGCGCCAGCAGCCTCCCACTAGCGGGAGGGCCGGATGAGCAGTTCTTC.

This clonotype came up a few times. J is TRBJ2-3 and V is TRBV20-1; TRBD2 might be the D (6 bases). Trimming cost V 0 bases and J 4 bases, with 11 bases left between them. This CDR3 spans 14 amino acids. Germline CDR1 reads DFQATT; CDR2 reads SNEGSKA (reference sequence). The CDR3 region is CSARDLASADTQYF. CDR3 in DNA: TGCAGTGCTAGAGATCTCGCTAGCGCAGATACGCAGTATTTT.

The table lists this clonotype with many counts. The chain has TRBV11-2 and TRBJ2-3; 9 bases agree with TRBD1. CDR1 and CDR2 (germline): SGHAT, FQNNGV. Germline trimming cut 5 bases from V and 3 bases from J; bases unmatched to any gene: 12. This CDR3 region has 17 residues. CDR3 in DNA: TGTGCCAGCAGCGTCCGGGACAGGGAGATTGTAACAGATACGCAGTATTTT. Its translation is CASSVRDREIVTDTQYF.

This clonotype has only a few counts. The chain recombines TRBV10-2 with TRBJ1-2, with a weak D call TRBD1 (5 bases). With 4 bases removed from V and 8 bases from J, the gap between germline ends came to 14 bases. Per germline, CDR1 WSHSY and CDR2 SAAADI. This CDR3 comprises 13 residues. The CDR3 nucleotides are TGCGCCAGCAGTGGGCGGGGCAGACCCGGCTACACCTTC. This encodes CASSGRGRPGYTF.

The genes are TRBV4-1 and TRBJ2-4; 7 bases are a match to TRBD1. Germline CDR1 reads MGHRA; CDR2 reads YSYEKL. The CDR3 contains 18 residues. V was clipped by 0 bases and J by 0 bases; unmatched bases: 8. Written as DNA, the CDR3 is TGCGCCAGCAGCCAAGATCCCGGACAGGTCAAAGCCAAAAACATTCAGTACTTC. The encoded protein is CASSQDPGQVKAKNIQYF.

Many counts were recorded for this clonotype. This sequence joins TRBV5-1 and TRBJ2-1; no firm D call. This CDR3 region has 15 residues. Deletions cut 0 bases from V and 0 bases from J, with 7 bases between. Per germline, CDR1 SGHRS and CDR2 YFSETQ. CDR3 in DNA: TGCGCCAGCAGCTTGGCAGATGGCTCCTACAATGAGCAGTTCTTC. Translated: CASSLADGSYNEQFF.

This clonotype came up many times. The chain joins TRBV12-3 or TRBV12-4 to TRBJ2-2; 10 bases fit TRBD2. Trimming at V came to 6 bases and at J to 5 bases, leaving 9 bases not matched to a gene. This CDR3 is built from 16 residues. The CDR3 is CASSTLAGAGTGELFF. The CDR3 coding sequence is TGTGCCAGCAGCACGCTAGCGGGGGCGGGGACCGGGGAGCTGTTTTTT.

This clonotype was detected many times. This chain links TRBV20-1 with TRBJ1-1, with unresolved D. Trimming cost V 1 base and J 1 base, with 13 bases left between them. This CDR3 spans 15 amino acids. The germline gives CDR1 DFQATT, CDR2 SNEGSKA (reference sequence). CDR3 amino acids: CSARGIGSPNTEAFF. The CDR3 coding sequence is TGCAGTGCTAGAGGGATCGGGTCCCCGAACACTGAAGCTTTCTTT.

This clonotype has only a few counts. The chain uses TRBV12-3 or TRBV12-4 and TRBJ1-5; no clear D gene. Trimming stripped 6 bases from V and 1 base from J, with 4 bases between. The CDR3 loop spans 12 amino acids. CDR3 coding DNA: TGTGCCAGCAGCAAAAGCAATCAGCCCCAGCATTTT. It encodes CASSKSNQPQHF.

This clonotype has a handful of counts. DNA of the CDR3: TGCAGTGCTACGACTAGCGCAGATACGCAGTATTTT. This translates into CSATTSADTQYF. The chain carries TRBV20-1 and TRBJ2-3; 8 bases are shared with TRBD2. Losses at the gene ends were 4 bases for V and 4 bases for J; bases not matched to a gene: 1. The CDR3 runs 12 residues. Germline loops: CDR1 DFQATT, CDR2 SNEGSKA (reference sequence).

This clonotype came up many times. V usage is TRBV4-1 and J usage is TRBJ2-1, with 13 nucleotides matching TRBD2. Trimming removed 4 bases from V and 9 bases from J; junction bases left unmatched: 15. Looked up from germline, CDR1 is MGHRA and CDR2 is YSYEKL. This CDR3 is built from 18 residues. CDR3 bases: TGCGCCAGCAGCCGACCAAGATCCCGGACTAGCGGGAGAGTTGAGCAGTTCTTC. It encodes CASSRPRSRTSGRVEQFF.

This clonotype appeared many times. The CDR3: CATSRTSSGAYQETQYF. CDR3 DNA sequence: TGTGCCACCAGCAGGACTAGTAGCGGAGCGTACCAAGAGACCCAGTACTTC. The chain couples TRBV15 to TRBJ2-5, with TRBD2 as a possible D gene (6 bases). Per the germline V gene, CDR1 is LNHNV and CDR2 is YYDKDF (reference sequence). V shed 3 bases and J shed 0 bases, with 17 bases lying between them. This CDR3 has 17 amino acids.

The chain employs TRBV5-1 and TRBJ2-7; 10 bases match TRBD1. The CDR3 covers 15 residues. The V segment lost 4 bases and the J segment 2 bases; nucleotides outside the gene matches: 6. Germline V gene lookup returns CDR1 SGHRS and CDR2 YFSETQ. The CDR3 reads CASSNRDRGTYEQYF. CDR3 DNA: TGCGCCAGCAGCAACCGGGACAGGGGAACCTACGAGCAGTACTTC. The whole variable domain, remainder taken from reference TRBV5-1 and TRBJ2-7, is KAGVTQTPRYLIKTRGQQVTLSCSPISGHRSVSWYQQTPGQGLQFLFEYFSETQRNKGNFPGRFSGRQFSNSRSEMNVSTLELGDSALYLCASSNRDRGTYEQYFGPGTRLTVT.

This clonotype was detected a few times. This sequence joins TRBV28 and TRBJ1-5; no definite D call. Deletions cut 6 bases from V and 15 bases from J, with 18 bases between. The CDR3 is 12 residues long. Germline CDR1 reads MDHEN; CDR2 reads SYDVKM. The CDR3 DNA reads TGTGCCAGCAGACCCAACGGAGGACGGGGGCATTTT. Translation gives CASRPNGGRGHF. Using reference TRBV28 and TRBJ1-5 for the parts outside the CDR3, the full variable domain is DVKVTQSSRYLVKRTGEKVFLECVQDMDHENMFWYRQDPGLGLRLIYFSYDVKMKEKGDIPEGYSVSREKKERFSLILESASTNQTSMYLCASRPNGGRGHFGDGTRLSIL.

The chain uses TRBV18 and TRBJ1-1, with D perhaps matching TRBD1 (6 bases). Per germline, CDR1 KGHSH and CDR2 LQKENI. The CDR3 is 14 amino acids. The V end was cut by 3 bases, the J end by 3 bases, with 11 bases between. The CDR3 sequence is CASSPTGAYTEAFF. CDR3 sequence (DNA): TGTGCCAGCTCACCGACAGGCGCCTACACTGAAGCTTTCTTT.

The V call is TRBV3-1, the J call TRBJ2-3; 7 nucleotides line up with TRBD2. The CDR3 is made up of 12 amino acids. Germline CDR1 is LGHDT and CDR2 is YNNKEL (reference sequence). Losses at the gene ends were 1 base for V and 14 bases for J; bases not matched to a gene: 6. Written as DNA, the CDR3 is TGTGCCAGCAGCCAAGCGGGACTAACTTGGTATTTT. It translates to CASSQAGLTWYF.

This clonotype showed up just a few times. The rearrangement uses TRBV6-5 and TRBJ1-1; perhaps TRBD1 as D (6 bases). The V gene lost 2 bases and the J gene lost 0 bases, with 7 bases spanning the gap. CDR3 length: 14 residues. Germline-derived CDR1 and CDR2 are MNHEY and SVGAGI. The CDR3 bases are TGTGCCAGCAGTTACAAGGGGGTGAACACTGAAGCTTTCTTT. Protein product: CASSYKGVNTEAFF.

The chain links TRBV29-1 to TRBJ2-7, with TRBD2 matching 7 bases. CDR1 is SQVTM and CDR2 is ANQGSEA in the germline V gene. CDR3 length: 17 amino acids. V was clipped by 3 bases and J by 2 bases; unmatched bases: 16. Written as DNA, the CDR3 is TGCAGCGTTGAGAGTCGGGCAGAAGGCGGGAGAGCCTACGAGCAGTACTTC. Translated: CSVESRAEGGRAYEQYF.